The 11 T cell receptor beta chains presented below share a single source sample, sequenced in a study of OX40 agonist ivuxolimab in advanced cancers. The assay was immunoSEQ multiplex PCR, and TCRdb's table has in-frame clones only and misses some. The sample has 90,000 to 100,000 clones, roughly 89% seen once. Sequencing was performed on CD4+ or CD8+ T cells sorted from blood, taken in a trial of the OX40 agonist ivuxolimab. These TCRs come from an adult with an advanced solid tumor such as melanoma, head and neck, liver or kidney cancer.

This clone was seen only a few times. The V and J genes are TRBV15 and TRBJ1-1; D call uncertain. Germline assignment: CDR1 LNHNV and CDR2 YYDKDF (reference sequence). The CDR3 covers 13 residues. V was clipped by 0 bases and J by 10 bases, with 12 bases between them. The CDR3 DNA reads TGTGCCACCAGCAGAGAGACCCCAGCTGTAGCTTTCTTT. Protein sequence: CATSRETPAVAFF.

This sequence joins TRBV9 and TRBJ1-3, with a possible D match to TRBD1 (6 bases). The V end lost 4 bases, the J end lost 2 bases, and 13 bases lay between the germline ends. This CDR3 contains 15 residues. In germline, CDR1 is SGDLS, CDR2 YYNGEE. The CDR3 sequence: CASSLDPGAGNTIYF. The CDR3 DNA reads TGTGCCAGCAGCCTAGACCCAGGGGCTGGAAACACCATATATTTT.

V is TRBV5-1 and J is TRBJ2-3, with D tentatively TRBD2 (6 bases). This CDR3 has 15 residues. CDR1 and CDR2 (germline): SGHRS, YFSETQ. V was clipped by 7 bases and J by 5 bases, with 20 bases between them. CDR3 in DNA: TGCGCCAGCCAAGTGAGCGGCGGGACGGTAGATACGCAGTATTTT. Translating gives CASQVSGGTVDTQYF.

This chain joins TRBV28 and TRBJ2-4, with no clear D. Between the trimmed V and J ends, which lost 2 bases and 7 bases, there was a span of 6 bases. Germline V lookup: CDR1 MDHEN, CDR2 SYDVKM. The length of the CDR3 is 12 residues. The CDR3 DNA reads TGTGCCAGCAGTTTAGGGTTTAACATTCAGTACTTC. Its protein product is CASSLGFNIQYF.

CDR3 bases: TGTGCCAGTAGTATTTCTCCGGTCCCTAACACCATATATTTT. Protein sequence: CASSISPVPNTIYF. V usage is TRBV19 and J usage is TRBJ1-3; D gene ambiguous. The CDR3 is 14 amino acids. V dropped 3 bases and J dropped 7 bases, with 13 bases sitting between them. Germline values: CDR1 LNHDA, CDR2 SQIVND (reference sequence).

J is TRBJ1-2 and V is TRBV4-2; perhaps TRBD1 as D (6 bases). Germline V gives CDR1 LGHNA, CDR2 YNFKEQ. The CDR3 spans 19 residues. V lost 0 bases, J lost 0 bases, and 20 bases lay in between. CDR3 nucleotide sequence: TGTGCCAGCAGCCAAGATCAGGGGCGGACACAGCACGCTAACTATGGCTACACCTTC. Amino acids: CASSQDQGRTQHANYGYTF.

V and J are TRBV11-2 and TRBJ2-1, with D unresolved. Between the trimmed V and J ends, which lost 1 base and 4 bases, there was a span of 8 bases. The CDR3 extends over 14 amino acids. Germline V lookup: CDR1 SGHAT, CDR2 FQNNGV. This chain's CDR3 is CASSLGVQYNEQFF. The CDR3 DNA reads TGTGCCAGCAGCTTAGGGGTACAATACAATGAGCAGTTCTTC.

V gene TRBV5-8 combines with J gene TRBJ2-3; 13 nucleotides match TRBD2. Germline CDR1 and CDR2: SGHTS and YDEGEE. The V segment lost 0 bases and the J segment 1 base; nucleotides outside the gene matches: 2. The CDR3 runs to 17 residues. CDR3 nucleotides: TGTGCCAGCAGCTTGGTCGGACTAGCGGGGGGCACAGATACGCAGTATTTT. As protein: CASSLVGLAGGTDTQYF.

V gene TRBV7-2 combines with J gene TRBJ1-1; D gene uncertain. From germline, CDR1 is SGHTA and CDR2 FQGNSA. The CDR3 has 13 residues. With 5 bases removed from V and 10 bases from J, the gap between germline ends came to 17 bases. This chain's CDR3 is CASSPWAGEGAFF. Here the CDR3 DNA reads TGTGCCAGCAGCCCCTGGGCGGGAGAGGGAGCTTTCTTT.

The chain links TRBV18 to TRBJ1-1; D gene ambiguous. CDR1 and CDR2 (germline): KGHSH, LQKENI. This CDR3 has 12 residues. V lost 2 bases and J lost 8, with 9 bases in between. The CDR3 DNA sequence: TGTGCCAGCTCACCAGGAATTGAAGAAGCTTTCTTT. This sequence encodes CASSPGIEEAFF.

The V and J genes are TRBV5-1 and TRBJ2-1, with D perhaps matching TRBD1 (5 bases). The germline gives CDR1 SGHRS, CDR2 YFSETQ. The CDR3 runs 15 residues. Trimming took 2 bases from V and 0 from J, leaving 9 bases between them. This chain's CDR3 is CASSLGQGSYNEQFF. CDR3 in DNA: TGCGCCAGCAGCTTAGGGCAGGGCTCCTACAATGAGCAGTTCTTC.